The 9 T cell receptor beta chains below all came from one sample that was sequenced in a study of CD8+ T cells in alopecia areata. Extraction of RNA preceded its reverse transcription into cDNA, which served as the sequencing template. Sequenced by immunoSEQ multiplex PCR; TCRdb stores in-frame clones only, minus some. Here the sample spans 90,000 to 150,000 clones, around 56% being singletons. Treatment indicated: oral pan-JAK inhibitor, 5-10 mg twice daily. This sample comprised CD4+ T cells sorted from blood, obtained at week 4, from a patient treated with tofacitinib. These receptors were taken from a human donor with alopecia areata.

The chain links TRBV4-1 to TRBJ1-1; D possibly corresponds to TRBD1 (5 bases). The CDR3 is 18 residues long. Germline CDR1 is MGHRA and CDR2 is YSYEKL. Trimming left V 0 bases short and J 0 bases short, with 17 bases between. DNA for the CDR3: TGCGCCAGCAGCCAAGAATCTCAGGGAAGGTCTCTGAACACTGAAGCTTTCTTT. Its translation: CASSQESQGRSLNTEAFF.

This clone has a single count. The chain carries TRBV29-1 and TRBJ2-3, with TRBD1 matching 7 bases. The CDR3 sequence is 16 residues long. The germline gives CDR1 SQVTM, CDR2 ANQGSEA. With V trimmed by 0 bases and J by 4 bases, 10 bases remained unmatched. The CDR3 region is CSVEDQGTVRADTQYF. The CDR3 coding sequence is TGCAGCGTTGAAGATCAAGGGACAGTCCGGGCAGATACGCAGTATTTT.

The gene calls are TRBV4-2 and TRBJ1-2, with a possible D match to TRBD1 (5 bases). This CDR3 comprises 15 residues. Trimming cost V 4 bases and J 4 bases, with 16 bases left between them. The germline gives CDR1 LGHNA, CDR2 YNFKEQ. CDR3 region: CASSLVGDGGYGYTF. CDR3 in DNA: TGTGCCAGCAGCCTTGTGGGGGACGGAGGCTATGGCTACACCTTC.

The CDR3 bases are TGTGCCAGCAGCTCCCACGCCCCTAGCGGGACGGGCACAGATACGCAGTATTTT. The encoded protein is CASSSHAPSGTGTDTQYF. The rearrangement links TRBV7-3 to TRBJ2-3; 9 nucleotides agree with TRBD2. This CDR3 contains 18 residues. Germline V CDR1 and CDR2: SGHTA, FQGTGA. The ends lost 4 bases at V and 1 base at J; junction bases unmatched: 12.

The chain carries TRBV30 and TRBJ1-6; D ambiguous. CDR1 and CDR2 from the germline V gene are GTSNPN and SVGIG (reference sequence). The CDR3 spans 12 residues. V lost 4 bases, J lost 9 bases, and 10 bases lay in between. In nucleotides, the CDR3 is TGTGCCTGGAATTTCCGGCGTTCACCCCTCCACTTT. This translates into CAWNFRRSPLHF.

This clone was detected only a few times. The chain combines TRBV5-1 with TRBJ2-1, with TRBD2 matching 15 bases. CDR1 and CDR2 from the germline V gene are SGHRS and YFSETQ. With 0 bases clipped from V and 0 bases from J, the junction kept 4 bases outside the gene matches. This CDR3 is 19 amino acids long. This chain's CDR3 is CASSLVGLAGGSSYNEQFF. CDR3 DNA sequence: TGCGCCAGCAGCTTGGTGGGACTAGCGGGAGGAAGCTCCTACAATGAGCAGTTCTTC.

The genes are TRBV28 and TRBJ1-2, with a weak D call TRBD1 (5 bases). V was clipped by 3 bases and J by 8 bases, with 13 bases between them. There are 13 residues in the CDR3. Germline lookup yields CDR1 MDHEN and CDR2 SYDVKM. The CDR3: CASSFKVGEGYTF. The CDR3 coding sequence is TGTGCCAGCAGTTTCAAGGTGGGGGAAGGCTACACCTTC.

The V and J genes are TRBV4-2 and TRBJ2-2; D is possibly TRBD1 (5 bases). This CDR3 has 16 residues. Trimming left V 0 bases short and J 6 bases short, with 14 bases between. Germline CDR1 reads LGHNA; CDR2 reads YNFKEQ. DNA of the CDR3: TGTGCCAGCAGCCAAGATGTAGGGGTAGGAGCCGGGGAGCTGTTTTTT. Its translation is CASSQDVGVGAGELFF.

In nucleotides, the CDR3 is TGCGCCAGCAGCGTACCCTCCCGGGACGGACACACAGATACGCAGTATTTT. It is translated as CASSVPSRDGHTDTQYF. The chain has TRBV4-3 and TRBJ2-3; the D call may be TRBD1 or TRBD2 (5 bases each). The germline V and J ends were trimmed by 5 bases and 2 bases, with 20 bases remaining between them. This CDR3 has 17 amino acids. CDR1 is LGHNA, CDR2 YSLEER, per germline.